This T cell receptor beta chain was retrieved from a study of molecular identifiers for immune sequencing clone quantification. Germline assignment: CDR1 GTSNPN and CDR2 SVGIG (reference sequence). The CDR3 has 12 residues. V lost 2 bases, J lost 7 bases, and 9 bases lay in between. From the PCR reads, TCRdb called clonotypes with MiXCR, one entry per CDR3 protein. In the table there are hundreds of thousands of distinct CDR3 sequences, 24% of which are singletons. This clonotype was observed many times. CD8+CD4-CCR7+CD45RA+ sorting gave the naive CD8 T cells. The genes are TRBV30 and TRBJ2-1; D not resolved. The TCR sequence derives from a human donor in good health. Some libraries in this study had Jurkat cell RNA spiked in. The specimen sequenced was naive CD8+ T cells from blood, with Jurkat cell RNA spiked in. Regarding subset: FACS-sorted CD8+CD4-CCR7+CD45RA+ naive T cells. The CDR3 nucleotides read TGTGCCTGGAGTCGGATGTGGAATGAGCAGTTCTTC. Amino acids: CAWSRMWNEQFF. The complete variable domain, with remaining parts taken from reference TRBV30 and TRBJ2-1, reads SQTIHQWPATLVQPVGSPLSLECTVEGTSNPNLYWYRQAAGRGLQLLFYSVGIGQISSEVPQNLSASRPQDRQFILSSKKLLLSDSGFYLCAWSRMWNEQFFGPGTRLTVL.